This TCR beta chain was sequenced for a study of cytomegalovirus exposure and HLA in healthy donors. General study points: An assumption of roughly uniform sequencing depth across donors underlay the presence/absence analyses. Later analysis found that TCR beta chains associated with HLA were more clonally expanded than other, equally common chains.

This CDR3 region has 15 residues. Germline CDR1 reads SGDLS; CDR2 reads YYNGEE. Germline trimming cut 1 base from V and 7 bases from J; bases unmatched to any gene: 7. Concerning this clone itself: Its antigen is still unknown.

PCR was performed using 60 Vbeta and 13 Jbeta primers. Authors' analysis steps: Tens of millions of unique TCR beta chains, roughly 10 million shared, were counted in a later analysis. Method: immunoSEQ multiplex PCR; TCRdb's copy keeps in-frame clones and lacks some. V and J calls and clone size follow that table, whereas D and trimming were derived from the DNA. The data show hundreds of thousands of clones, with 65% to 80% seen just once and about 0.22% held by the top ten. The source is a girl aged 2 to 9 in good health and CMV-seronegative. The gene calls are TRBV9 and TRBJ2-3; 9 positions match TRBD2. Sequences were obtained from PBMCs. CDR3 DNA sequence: TGTGCCAGCAGCGTAAGAGCGGGGGGCGTAAATACGCAGTATTTT. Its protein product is CASSVRAGGVNTQYF.